This T cell receptor (beta chain) was recorded in a study of shared clonotypes between healthy human individuals. Points from the study as a whole: An anticipated effect of sequencing depth on clonotype sharing among donors was recognized.

Germline V gene sequence: CDR1 MDHEN, CDR2 SYDVKM. V was trimmed by 2 bases and J by 1 base, leaving 9 bases between them. The CDR3 has 15 residues. The method was immunoSEQ multiplex PCR; TCRdb's version includes in-frame clones alone and lacks a portion of them. The sample has a few million clones; approximately 90% are singletons. Turning to this clone: Its antigen is as yet unknown.

The sample taken for sequencing was naive CD4+ T cells from PBMCs. Indicated subset: CD45RA+ positively selected. The receptor's source is a man younger than 30 in good health. Some clones in this sample may be carry-over from other donors' samples. The chain uses TRBV28 and TRBJ1-5; D call uncertain. The CDR3 loop reads CASSLRSQSNQPQHF. The DNA of the CDR3 is TGTGCCAGCAGTTTAAGAAGTCAGAGCAATCAGCCCCAGCATTTT.